The entry below gives a single T cell receptor (beta chain) sequence along with its context. The data derive from a study of blood T cell repertoires in COVID-19. The overall study: Samples of COVID-19 (acute and convalescent) were obtained from the United States, Italy and Spain. The analysed material was cDNA or gDNA that came from T cells, B-cell-depleted T cells, or PBMCs.

Methods used by the authors: The assay estimated nucleated cells by amplifying reference gene primers. Assay used: immunoSEQ multiplex PCR; TCRdb lists only in-frame clones, some missing. V and J calls and clone size are given by that table; D and trimming were obtained from the DNA. The sample includes 85,000 to 100,000 clones, 80% to 90% seen only once; the top ten take about 26%. Material for sequencing was peripheral blood. The receptor comes from a man aged 45-60 years with active or convalescent COVID-19.

CDR3 nucleotide sequence: TGTGCCAGCAGTCGTAGTAGCGGGAGAAGGAACACAGATACGCAGTATTTT. Amino acids: CASSRSSGRRNTDTQYF. The chain uses TRBV27 and TRBJ2-3, with 9 bases that match TRBD2. Trimming at V came to 5 bases and at J to 2 bases, leaving 11 bases not matched to a gene. Per the germline V gene, CDR1 is MNHEY and CDR2 is SMNVEV (reference sequence). CDR3 length: 17 amino acids.